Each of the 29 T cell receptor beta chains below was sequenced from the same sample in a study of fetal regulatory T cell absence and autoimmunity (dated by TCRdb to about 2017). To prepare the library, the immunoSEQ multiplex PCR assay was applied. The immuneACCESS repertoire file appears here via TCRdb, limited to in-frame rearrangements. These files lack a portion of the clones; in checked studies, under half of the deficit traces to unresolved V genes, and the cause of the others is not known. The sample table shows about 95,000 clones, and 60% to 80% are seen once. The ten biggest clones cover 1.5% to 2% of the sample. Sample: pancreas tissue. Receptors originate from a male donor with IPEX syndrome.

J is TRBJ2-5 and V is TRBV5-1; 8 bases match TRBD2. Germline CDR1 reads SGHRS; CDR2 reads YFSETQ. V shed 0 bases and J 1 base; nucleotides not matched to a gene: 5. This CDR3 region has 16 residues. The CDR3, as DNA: TGCGCCAGCAGCTTGGAGTTAGCGGGGCTCCAAGAGACCCAGTACTTC. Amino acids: CASSLELAGLQETQYF.

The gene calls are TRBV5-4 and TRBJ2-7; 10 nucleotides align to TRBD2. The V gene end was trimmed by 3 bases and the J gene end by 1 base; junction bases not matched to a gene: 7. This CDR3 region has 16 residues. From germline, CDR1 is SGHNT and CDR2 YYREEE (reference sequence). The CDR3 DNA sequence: TGTGCCAGCAGCTCCATAGCGGGGGGTCCTTCCTACGAGCAGTACTTC. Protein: CASSSIAGGPSYEQYF.

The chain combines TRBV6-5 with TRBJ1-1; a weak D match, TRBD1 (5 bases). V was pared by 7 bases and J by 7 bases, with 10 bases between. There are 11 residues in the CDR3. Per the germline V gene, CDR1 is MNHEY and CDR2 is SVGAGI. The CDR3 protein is CASKRGYEAFF. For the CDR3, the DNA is TGTGCCAGCAAGCGGGGCTATGAAGCTTTCTTT.

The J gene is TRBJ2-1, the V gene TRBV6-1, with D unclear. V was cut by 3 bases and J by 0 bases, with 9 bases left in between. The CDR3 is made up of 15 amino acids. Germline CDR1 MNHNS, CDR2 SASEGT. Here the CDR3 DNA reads TGTGCCAGCAGTGAGTTCGGTAGCTCCTACAATGAGCAGTTCTTC. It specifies CASSEFGSSYNEQFF.

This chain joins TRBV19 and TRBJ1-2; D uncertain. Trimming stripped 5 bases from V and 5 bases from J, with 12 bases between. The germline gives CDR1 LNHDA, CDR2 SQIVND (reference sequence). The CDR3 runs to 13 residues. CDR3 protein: CASSVAGEYGYTF. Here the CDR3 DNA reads TGTGCCAGTAGTGTAGCTGGAGAATATGGCTACACCTTC.

CDR3 sequence: CASSLGNEQFF. The CDR3 DNA follows: TGTGCCAGCAGCTTAGGGAATGAGCAGTTCTTC. The chain employs TRBV7-6 and TRBJ2-1; D is uncertain. The CDR3 consists of 11 residues. Germline assignment: CDR1 SGHVS and CDR2 FNYEAQ. The ends were cut back, 1 base at V and 7 bases at J, with 2 bases in the middle.

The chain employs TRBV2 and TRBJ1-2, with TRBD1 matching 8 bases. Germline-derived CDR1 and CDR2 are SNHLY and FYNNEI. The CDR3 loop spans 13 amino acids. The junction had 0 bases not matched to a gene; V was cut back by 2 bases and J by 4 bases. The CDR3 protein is CASSEQGAYGYTF. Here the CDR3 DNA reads TGTGCCAGCAGTGAACAGGGGGCCTATGGCTACACCTTC.

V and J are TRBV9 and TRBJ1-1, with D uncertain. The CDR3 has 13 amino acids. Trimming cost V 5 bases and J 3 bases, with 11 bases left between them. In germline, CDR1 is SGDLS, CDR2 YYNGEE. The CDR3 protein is CASSPGFHTEAFF. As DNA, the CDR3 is TGTGCCAGCAGTCCCGGGTTCCACACTGAAGCTTTCTTT.

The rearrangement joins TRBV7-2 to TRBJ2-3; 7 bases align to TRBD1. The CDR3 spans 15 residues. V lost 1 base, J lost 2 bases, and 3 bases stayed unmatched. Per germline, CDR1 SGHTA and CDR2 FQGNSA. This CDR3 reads CASSLDRGYTDTQYF. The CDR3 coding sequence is TGTGCCAGCAGCTTAGACAGGGGTTACACAGATACGCAGTATTTT.

CDR3 sequence reads: CASSFGAGLAKNIQYF. The CDR3, as DNA: TGTGCCAGCAGCTTCGGGGCAGGACTAGCCAAAAACATTCAGTACTTC. The V call is TRBV5-6, the J call TRBJ2-4; either TRBD1 or TRBD2 may fit D (5 bases each). CDR3 size: 16 residues. Germline V gives CDR1 SGHDT, CDR2 YYEEEE. V lost 2 bases and J lost 0, with 12 bases in between.

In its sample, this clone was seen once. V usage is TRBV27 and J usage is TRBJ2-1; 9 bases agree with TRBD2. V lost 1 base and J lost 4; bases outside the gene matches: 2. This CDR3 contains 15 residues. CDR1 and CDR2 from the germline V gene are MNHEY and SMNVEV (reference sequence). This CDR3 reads CASSLFAGGYNEQFF. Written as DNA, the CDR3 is TGTGCCAGCAGTTTATTCGCGGGAGGGTACAATGAGCAGTTCTTC.

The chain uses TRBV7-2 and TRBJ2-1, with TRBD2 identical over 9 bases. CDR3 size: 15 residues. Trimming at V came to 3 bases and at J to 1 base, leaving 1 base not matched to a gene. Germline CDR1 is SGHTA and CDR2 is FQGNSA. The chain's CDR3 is CASSFLAGSYNEQFF. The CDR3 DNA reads TGTGCCAGCAGCTTCCTAGCGGGGTCCTACAATGAGCAGTTCTTC.

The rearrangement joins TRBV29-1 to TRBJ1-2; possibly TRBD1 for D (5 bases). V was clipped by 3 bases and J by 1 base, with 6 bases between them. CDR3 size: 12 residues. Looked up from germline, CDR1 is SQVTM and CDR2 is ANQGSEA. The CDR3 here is CSVEGVNYGYTF. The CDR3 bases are TGCAGCGTTGAGGGGGTTAACTATGGCTACACCTTC.

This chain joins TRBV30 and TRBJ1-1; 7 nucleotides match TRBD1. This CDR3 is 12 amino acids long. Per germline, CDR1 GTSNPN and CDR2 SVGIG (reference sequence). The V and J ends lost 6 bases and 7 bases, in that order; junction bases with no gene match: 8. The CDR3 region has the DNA TGTGCCTGCACCGGGACAGACTTTGAAGCTTTCTTT. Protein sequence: CACTGTDFEAFF.

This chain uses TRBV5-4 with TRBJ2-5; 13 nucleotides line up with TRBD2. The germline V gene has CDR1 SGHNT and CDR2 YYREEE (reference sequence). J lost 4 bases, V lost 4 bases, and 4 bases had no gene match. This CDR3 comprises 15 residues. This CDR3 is CASSRTSGGGETQYF. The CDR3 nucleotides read TGTGCCAGCAGCCGGACTAGCGGGGGAGGAGAGACCCAGTACTTC.

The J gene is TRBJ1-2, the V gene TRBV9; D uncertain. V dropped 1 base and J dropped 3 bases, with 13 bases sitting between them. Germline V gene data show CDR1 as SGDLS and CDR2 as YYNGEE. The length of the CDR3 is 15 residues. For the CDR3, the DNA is TGTGCCAGCAGCGTATCCCCCGGGCAGGACTATGGCTACACCTTC. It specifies CASSVSPGQDYGYTF.

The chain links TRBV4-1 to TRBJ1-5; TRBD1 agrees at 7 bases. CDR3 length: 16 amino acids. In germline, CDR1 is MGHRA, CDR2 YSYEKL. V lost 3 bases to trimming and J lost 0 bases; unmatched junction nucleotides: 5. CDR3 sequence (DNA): TGCGCCAGCAGCCATTACTACAGGGGTAGCAATCAGCCCCAGCATTTT. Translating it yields CASSHYYRGSNQPQHF.

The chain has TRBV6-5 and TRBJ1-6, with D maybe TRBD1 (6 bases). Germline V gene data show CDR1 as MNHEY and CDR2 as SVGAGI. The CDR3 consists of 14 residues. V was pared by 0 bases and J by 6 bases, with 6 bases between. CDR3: CASSYSQGNSPLHF. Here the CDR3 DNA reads TGTGCCAGCAGTTACTCACAGGGTAATTCACCCCTCCACTTT.

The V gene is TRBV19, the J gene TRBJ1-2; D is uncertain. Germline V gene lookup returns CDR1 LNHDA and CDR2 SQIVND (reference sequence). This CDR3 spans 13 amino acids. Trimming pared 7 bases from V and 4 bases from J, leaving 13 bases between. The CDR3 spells CASKGSRRYGYTF. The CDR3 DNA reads TGTGCCAGTAAGGGCAGTCGACGCTATGGCTACACCTTC.

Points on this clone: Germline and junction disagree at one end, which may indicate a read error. This CDR3 reads CASRLGGPYGYTF. The CDR3 nucleotides read TGTGCCAGCAGATTAGGAGGGCCCTATGGCTACACCTTC. The chain has TRBV7-9 and TRBJ1-2; no clear D. The germline V gene encodes CDR1 SEHNR and CDR2 FQNEAQ (reference sequence). The CDR3 length is 13 residues.

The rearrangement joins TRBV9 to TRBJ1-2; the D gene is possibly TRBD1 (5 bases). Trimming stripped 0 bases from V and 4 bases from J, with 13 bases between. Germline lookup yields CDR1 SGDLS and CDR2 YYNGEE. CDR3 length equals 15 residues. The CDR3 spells CASSVALQGAYGYTF. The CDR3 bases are TGTGCCAGCAGCGTAGCTTTGCAGGGAGCCTATGGCTACACCTTC.

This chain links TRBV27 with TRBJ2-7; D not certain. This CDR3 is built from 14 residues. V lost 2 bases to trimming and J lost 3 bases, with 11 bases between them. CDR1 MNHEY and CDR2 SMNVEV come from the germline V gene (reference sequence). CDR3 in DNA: TGTGCCAGCAGTTTAACAGTGGGGAACTACGAGCAGTACTTC. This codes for CASSLTVGNYEQYF.

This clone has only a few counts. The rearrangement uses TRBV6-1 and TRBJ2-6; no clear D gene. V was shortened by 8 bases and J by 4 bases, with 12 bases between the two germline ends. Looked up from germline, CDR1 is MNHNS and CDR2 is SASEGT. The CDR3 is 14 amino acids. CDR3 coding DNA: TGTGCCAGCTATTCCGGTCCCGGGGCCAACGTCCTGACTTTC. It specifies CASYSGPGANVLTF.

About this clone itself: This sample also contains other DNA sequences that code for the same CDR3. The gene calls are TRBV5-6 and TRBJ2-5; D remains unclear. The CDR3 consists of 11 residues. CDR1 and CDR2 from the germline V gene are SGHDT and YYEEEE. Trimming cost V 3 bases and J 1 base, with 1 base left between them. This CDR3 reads CASSSQETQYF. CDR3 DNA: TGTGCCAGCAGCTCCCAAGAGACCCAGTACTTC.

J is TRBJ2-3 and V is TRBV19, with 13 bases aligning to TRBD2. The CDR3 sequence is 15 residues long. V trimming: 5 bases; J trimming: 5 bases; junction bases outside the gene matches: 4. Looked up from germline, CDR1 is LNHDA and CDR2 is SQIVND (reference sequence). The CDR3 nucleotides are TGTGCCAGTAGTTTGGGACTAGCGGGGAAAGATACGCAGTATTTT. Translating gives CASSLGLAGKDTQYF.

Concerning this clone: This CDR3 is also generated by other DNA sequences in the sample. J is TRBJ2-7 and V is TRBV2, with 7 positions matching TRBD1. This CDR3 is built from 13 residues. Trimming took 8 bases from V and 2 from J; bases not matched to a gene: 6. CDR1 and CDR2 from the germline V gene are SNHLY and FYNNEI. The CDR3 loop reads CASEDRFPYEQYF. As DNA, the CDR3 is TGTGCCAGCGAGGACAGGTTCCCCTACGAGCAGTACTTC.

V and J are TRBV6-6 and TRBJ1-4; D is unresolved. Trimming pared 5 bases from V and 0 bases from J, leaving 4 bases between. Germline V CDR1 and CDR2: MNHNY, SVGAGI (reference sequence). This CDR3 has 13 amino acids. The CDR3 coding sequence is TGTGCCAGCAGTACAACAACTAATGAAAAACTGTTTTTT. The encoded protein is CASSTTTNEKLFF.

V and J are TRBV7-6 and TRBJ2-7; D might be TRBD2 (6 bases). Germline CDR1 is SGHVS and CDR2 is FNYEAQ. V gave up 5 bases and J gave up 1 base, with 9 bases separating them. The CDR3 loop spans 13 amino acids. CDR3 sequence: CASSKGLSYEQYF. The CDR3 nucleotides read TGTGCCAGCAGCAAGGGACTTTCCTACGAGCAGTACTTC.

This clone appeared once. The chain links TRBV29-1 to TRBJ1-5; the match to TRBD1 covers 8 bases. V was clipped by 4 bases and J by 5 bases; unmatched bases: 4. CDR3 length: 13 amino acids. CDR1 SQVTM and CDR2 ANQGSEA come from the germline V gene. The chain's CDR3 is CSVASTGDQPQHF. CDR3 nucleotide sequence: TGCAGCGTTGCCTCGACAGGGGATCAGCCCCAGCATTTT.